Listed here is a single T cell receptor beta chain. The antigen this receptor binds is unknown. The input lacks base qualities; no much larger clone sits a single base away. The CDR3 runs 14 amino acids, cysteine and phenylalanine included. Just the 42-base CDR3 DNA is kept, in frame starting at base 1. Via the germline V gene, CDR1 is MGHRA and CDR2 YSYEKL. Trimming costs V 5 bases and J 4 bases, and their ends lie 14 bases apart. This sample is drawn from a study of Graves' ophthalmopathy and Graves' hyperthyroidism (dated 2018 in TCRdb). With regard to the full study: Peripheral blood was collected before any treatment was given, at the time of initial diagnosis. Following sampling, methimazole starting at 30 mg daily was administered to hyperthyroidism patients, and high-dose intravenous methylprednisolone was administered to ophthalmopathy patients. In total, around 130 blood samples were TCR-sequenced: around 42 ophthalmopathy, 80 or so hyperthyroidism and 17 hyperthyroidism-to-ophthalmopathy patients. T-cell repertoires of thyroid tissue and blood were compared in over five hyperthyroidism patients. The study used TCR beta repertoire signatures to distinguish Graves' ophthalmopathy from Graves' hyperthyroidism and to predict progression to ophthalmopathy. To explore V-J signatures that distinguish ophthalmopathy from hyperthyroidism, a discovery set of 95 to 100 patients was enrolled, made up of roughly 41 with ophthalmopathy and under 65 with stable hyperthyroidism. The independent validation cohort included about 19 hyperthyroidism patients plus 17 patients who later progressed from hyperthyroidism to ophthalmopathy.

Ophthalmopathy patients had moderately to severely active disease, Clinical Activity Score of at least 3, NOSPECS grade of at least 4, and disease duration under 3 months. Patients were excluded if they had other autoimmune diseases, uncontrolled infections, pregnancy or lactation. Clinical symptoms, serum thyroxine, TRAb, thyroid ultrasound and orbital computed tomography were used for diagnosis. Ficoll-Paque density gradient centrifugation was used to isolate PBMCs from about 10 ml of fresh peripheral blood. Total RNA was extracted with Trizol reagent and quality-checked on an Agilent 2100 Bioanalyzer. For repertoire sequencing, the TCR beta CDR3 regions were amplified from RNA transcripts. A first-round RT-PCR used HTBI primers with the Qiagen OneStep RT-PCR kit, followed by a second-round multiplex PCR, size selection and purification. The libraries underwent paired-end sequencing with 100 bp reads on an Illumina HiSeq2000. The study's processing was this. SOAPnuke was used to process the reads, throwing out any read that had adapters, had uncalled bases, had a mean Phred below 15, or lacked an exact constant-primer or identifier match. High-quality paired reads were merged with COPE v1.2.5. Clonotypes were defined as unique nucleotide sequences and were aligned to IMGT TRB V, D and J references using MiTCR v1.1. The analysis was limited to V-J combinations with a frequency above 0.0001, which together covered 99.2% of the repertoires. A TCR clonal expansion and chaos score per V-J combination was defined as the ratio of F50 clonal expansion to chaos observed in the TCRdist matrix. Welch's t-statistics and random forest were used to reduce features to some 13 V-J combinations, which were fed into a naive Bayes classifier. The similarity between thyroid and blood repertoires was quantified using the Morisita-Horn index. TCRdb trimmed public reads at Q25 via fastp, called clones via MiXCR and kept in-frame beta chains. Merged by CDR3 protein, the rows form single entries marked with the most common genes and DNA. The V and J calls follow TCRdb's processing rather than the paper's. Recorded for this sample are about 240,000 distinct CDR3 sequences; 45% to 55% of them occurred a single time. Together, the top ten hold around 43% of the sample.

The full study reports these points: Sample size was not statistically predetermined, and group allocation was not concealed from the investigators. In validation, the model predicted ophthalmopathy progression with about 64% sensitivity and approximately 78% specificity; fewer than 15 predicted patients were CT-confirmed with GO in a median of approximately 6.5 months. The 13-signature model separated ophthalmopathy from stable hyperthyroidism with roughly 90% sensitivity and 81.08% specificity in cross-validation, and 80%/75% in the test set. Most expanded thyroid clonotypes with a frequency above 0.001 also appeared in blood, which suggests that blood repertoires may reflect the immune response in the thyroid.

The chain is made from TRBV4-1 and TRBJ1-1; TRBD1 is perhaps the D gene, given 5 matching bases. Sequencing input: peripheral blood. The sequence was obtained from an adult man with Graves' ophthalmopathy. The nucleotide sequence reads TGCGCCAGCAGCTTAAGCGCAGGGACCACTGAAGCTTTCTTT. This yields the protein CASSLSAGTTEAFF.